A single sample gave rise to the 10 T cell receptor beta chains below, sequenced in a study of blood T cell repertoires in COVID-19. The assay was immunoSEQ multiplex PCR, and TCRdb's table has in-frame clones only and misses some. Of about 150,000 clones in the sample, 87% were seen once. Sequences were obtained from PBMCs or T cells enriched from blood (not recorded which). Source of these receptors: a woman in her forties who had been exposed to COVID-19.

The chain is built from TRBV12-3 or TRBV12-4 and TRBJ1-2; 7 positions match TRBD1. The CDR3 covers 13 residues. Trimming at V came to 5 bases and at J to 3 bases, leaving 3 bases not matched to a gene. CDR3 protein: CASSPDRDYGYTF. In nucleotides, the CDR3 is TGTGCCAGCAGTCCCGACAGGGACTATGGCTACACCTTC.

The J gene is TRBJ1-2, the V gene TRBV4-1; maybe TRBD1 (5 bases). CDR1 and CDR2 (germline): MGHRA, YSYEKL. The V gene lost 0 bases and the J gene lost 4 bases, with 12 bases spanning the gap. The CDR3 consists of 15 residues. CDR3 in amino acids: CASSQDGQGGYGYTF. In DNA, the CDR3 is TGCGCCAGCAGCCAAGATGGGCAGGGTGGCTATGGCTACACCTTC.

The J gene is TRBJ1-1, the V gene TRBV6-5; D is undetermined. CDR1 is MNHEY and CDR2 is SVGAGI in the germline V gene. CDR3 length: 15 amino acids. The V and J ends lost 3 bases and 0 bases respectively, with 11 bases between them. The CDR3 DNA is TGTGCCAGCAGTTATGGAGGACGAATGAACACTGAAGCTTTCTTT. Its protein product is CASSYGGRMNTEAFF.

The J gene is TRBJ1-5, the V gene TRBV24-1; D possibly corresponds to TRBD1 (5 bases). Trimming cost V 5 bases and J 6 bases, with 10 bases left between them. From germline, CDR1 is KGHDR and CDR2 SFDVKD. The CDR3 has 13 amino acids. The CDR3: CATSAGRGQPQHF. The CDR3, as DNA: TGTGCCACCAGTGCAGGGAGGGGTCAGCCCCAGCATTTT.

This rearrangement joins TRBV15 to TRBJ2-7; D unresolved. V was trimmed by 5 bases and J by 3 bases, leaving 11 bases between them. Germline CDR1 reads LNHNV; CDR2 reads YYDKDF (reference sequence). The CDR3 sequence is 13 residues long. CDR3: CATSWNRVYEQYF. The CDR3 bases are TGTGCCACCAGCTGGAACCGGGTCTACGAGCAGTACTTC.

The rearrangement joins TRBV6-5 to TRBJ1-1; weak D call: TRBD1 (5 bases). This CDR3 spans 12 amino acids. Germline CDR1 MNHEY, CDR2 SVGAGI. V lost 9 bases, J lost 2 bases, and 10 bases lay in between. The CDR3 DNA is TGTGCCAGAGGACACGACAACACTGAAGCTTTCTTT. Amino acids: CARGHDNTEAFF.

This clone has a single count. Written as DNA, the CDR3 is TGTGCCAGCAGCCACCTCTGGACTGGGAGCTCCTACGAGCAGTACTTC. This encodes CASSHLWTGSSYEQYF. This chain joins TRBV6-2 or TRBV6-3 and TRBJ2-7; D perhaps matches TRBD2 (5 bases). The germline V gene has CDR1 MNHEY and CDR2 SVGEGT. The CDR3 runs to 16 residues. V shed 6 bases and J shed 0 bases, with 18 bases lying between them.

V is TRBV11-2 and J is TRBJ2-1; 7 bases match TRBD2. Germline trimming cut 4 bases from V and 0 bases from J; bases unmatched to any gene: 12. This CDR3 region has 18 residues. Germline CDR1 and CDR2: SGHAT and FQNNGV. Written as DNA, the CDR3 is TGTGCCAGCAGCTCCGCCCGACTAGCCGTGAGCTCCTACAATGAGCAGTTCTTC. Translated, it gives CASSSARLAVSSYNEQFF.

The genes are TRBV6-5 and TRBJ1-2; D possibly corresponds to TRBD1 (5 bases). V lost 0 bases, J lost 3 bases, and 11 bases lay in between. The CDR3 has 15 residues. CDR1 MNHEY and CDR2 SVGAGI come from the germline V gene. The CDR3 nucleotides are TGTGCCAGCAGTTACTCGATAGCACAGGACTATGGCTACACCTTC. Amino acid sequence: CASSYSIAQDYGYTF.

This clone was observed a single time. V gene TRBV15 combines with J gene TRBJ1-6, with TRBD1 identical over 11 bases. The CDR3 has 20 residues. V was pared by 5 bases and J by 1 base, with 13 bases of the junction left unmatched. The V gene's germline CDR1 is LNHNV and CDR2 YYDKDF (reference sequence). The CDR3 loop is CATSDLGQGDLSSYNSPLHF. CDR3 coding DNA: TGTGCCACCAGCGACCTGGGACAGGGGGATTTGAGTTCCTATAATTCACCCCTCCACTTT.